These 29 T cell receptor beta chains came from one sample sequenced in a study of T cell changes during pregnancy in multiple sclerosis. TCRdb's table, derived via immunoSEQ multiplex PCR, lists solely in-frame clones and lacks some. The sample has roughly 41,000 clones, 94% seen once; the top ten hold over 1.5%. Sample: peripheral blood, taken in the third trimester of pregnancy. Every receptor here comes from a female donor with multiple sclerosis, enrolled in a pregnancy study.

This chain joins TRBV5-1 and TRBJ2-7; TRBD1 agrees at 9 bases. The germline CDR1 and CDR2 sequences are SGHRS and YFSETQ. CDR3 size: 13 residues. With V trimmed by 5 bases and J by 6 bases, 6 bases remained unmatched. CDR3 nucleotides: TGCGCCAGCAGGGGACAGGGCATCCTCGAGCAGTACTTC. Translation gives CASRGQGILEQYF.

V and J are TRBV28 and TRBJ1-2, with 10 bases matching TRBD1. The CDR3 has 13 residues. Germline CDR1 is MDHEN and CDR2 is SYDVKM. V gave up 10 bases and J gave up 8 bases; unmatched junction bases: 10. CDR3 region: CATLDRGWWGYTF. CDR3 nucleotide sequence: TGTGCCACATTGGACAGGGGGTGGTGGGGCTACACCTTC.

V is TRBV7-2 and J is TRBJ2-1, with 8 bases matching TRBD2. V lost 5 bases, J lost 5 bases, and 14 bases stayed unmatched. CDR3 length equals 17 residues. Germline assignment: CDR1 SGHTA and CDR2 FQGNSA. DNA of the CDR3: TGTGCCAGCAGCAGGATCCCCGGGGGGGCGGTCGACAATGAGCAGTTCTTC. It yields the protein CASSRIPGGAVDNEQFF.

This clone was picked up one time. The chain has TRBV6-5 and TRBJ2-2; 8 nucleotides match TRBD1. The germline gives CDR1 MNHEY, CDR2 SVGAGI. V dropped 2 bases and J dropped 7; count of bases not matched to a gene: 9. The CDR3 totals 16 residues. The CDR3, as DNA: TGTGCCAGCAGTTACGGACAGGGTCGAAATGTCGGGGAGCTGTTTTTT. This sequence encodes CASSYGQGRNVGELFF.

CDR3 sequence reads: CASSLLASGAANTGELFF. CDR3 nucleotide sequence: TGTGCCAGCAGCTTGTTGGCTAGCGGGGCGGCGAACACCGGGGAGCTGTTTTTT. The chain couples TRBV11-3 to TRBJ2-2; 9 bases line up with TRBD2. Germline V gene sequence: CDR1 SGHNT, CDR2 YENEEA. Unmatched junction bases numbered 8, after V lost 3 bases and J lost 0 bases. This CDR3 spans 18 amino acids.

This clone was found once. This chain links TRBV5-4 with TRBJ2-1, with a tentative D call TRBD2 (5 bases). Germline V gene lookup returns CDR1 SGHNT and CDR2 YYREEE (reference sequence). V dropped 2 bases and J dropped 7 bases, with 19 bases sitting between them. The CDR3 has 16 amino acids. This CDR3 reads CASSFGGEEVQNEQFF. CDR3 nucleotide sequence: TGTGCCAGCAGCTTCGGCGGCGAGGAGGTGCAAAATGAGCAGTTCTTC. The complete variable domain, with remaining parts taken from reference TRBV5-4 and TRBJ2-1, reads ETGVTQSPTHLIKTRGQQVTLRCSSQSGHNTVSWYQQALGQGPQFIFQYYREEENGRGNFPPRFSGLQFPNYSSELNVNALELDDSALYLCASSFGGEEVQNEQFFGPGTRLTVL.

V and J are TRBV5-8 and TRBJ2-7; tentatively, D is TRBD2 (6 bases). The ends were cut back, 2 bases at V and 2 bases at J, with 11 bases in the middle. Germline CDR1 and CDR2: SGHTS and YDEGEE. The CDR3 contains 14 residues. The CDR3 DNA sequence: TGTGCCAGCAGCTTCGGAGGGATCGCCTACGAGCAGTACTTC. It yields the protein CASSFGGIAYEQYF. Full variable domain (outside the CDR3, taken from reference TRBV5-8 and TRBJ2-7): EAGVTQSPTHLIKTRGQQATLRCSPISGHTSVYWYQQALGLGLQFLLWYDEGEERNRGNFPPRFSGRQFPNYSSELNVNALELEDSALYLCASSFGGIAYEQYFGPGTRLTVT.

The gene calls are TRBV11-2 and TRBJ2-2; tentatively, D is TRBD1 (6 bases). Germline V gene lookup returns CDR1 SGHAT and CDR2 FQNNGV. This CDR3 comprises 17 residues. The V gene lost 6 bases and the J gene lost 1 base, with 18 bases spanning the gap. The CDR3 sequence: CASSHLTGNKNTGELFF. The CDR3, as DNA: TGTGCCAGCAGTCATCTTACAGGGAACAAGAACACCGGGGAGCTGTTTTTT. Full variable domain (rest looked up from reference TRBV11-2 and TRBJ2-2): EAGVAQSPRYKIIEKRQSVAFWCNPISGHATLYWYQQILGQGPKLLIQFQNNGVVDDSQLPKDRFSAERLKGVDSTLKIQPAKLEDSAVYLCASSHLTGNKNTGELFFGEGSRLTVL.

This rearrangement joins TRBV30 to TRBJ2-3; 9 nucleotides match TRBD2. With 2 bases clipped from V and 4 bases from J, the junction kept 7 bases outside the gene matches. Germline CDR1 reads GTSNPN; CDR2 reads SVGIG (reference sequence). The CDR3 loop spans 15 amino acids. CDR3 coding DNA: TGTGCCTGGAGTATTGCGGGGGGGCCCCCAGATACGCAGTATTTT. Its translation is CAWSIAGGPPDTQYF.

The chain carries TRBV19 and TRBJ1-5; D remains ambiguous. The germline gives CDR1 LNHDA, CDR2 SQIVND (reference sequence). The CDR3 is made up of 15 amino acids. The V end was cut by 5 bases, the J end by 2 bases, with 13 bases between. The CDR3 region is CASSPEITRNQPQHF. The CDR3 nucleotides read TGTGCCAGTAGTCCCGAGATCACCCGCAATCAGCCCCAGCATTTT.

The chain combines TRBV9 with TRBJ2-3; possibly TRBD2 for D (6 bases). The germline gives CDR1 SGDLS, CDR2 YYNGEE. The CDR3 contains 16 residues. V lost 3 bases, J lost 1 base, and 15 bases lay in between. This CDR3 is CASSARLGLGTDTQYF. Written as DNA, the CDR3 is TGTGCCAGCAGCGCTCGTCTGGGACTCGGCACAGATACGCAGTATTTT. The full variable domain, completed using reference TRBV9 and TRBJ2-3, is DSGVTQTPKHLITATGQRVTLRCSPRSGDLSVYWYQQSLDQGLQFLIQYYNGEERAKGNILERFSAQQFPDLHSELNLSSLELGDSALYFCASSARLGLGTDTQYFGPGTRLTVL.

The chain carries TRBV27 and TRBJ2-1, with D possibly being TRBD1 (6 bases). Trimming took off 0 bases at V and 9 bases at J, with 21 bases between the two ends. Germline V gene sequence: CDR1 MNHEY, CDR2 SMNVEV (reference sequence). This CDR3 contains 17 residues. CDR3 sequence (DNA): TGTGCCAGCAGTTTATCCCCGAACCCCCTAAGAGGGGGTGAGCAGTTCTTC. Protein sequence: CASSLSPNPLRGGEQFF.

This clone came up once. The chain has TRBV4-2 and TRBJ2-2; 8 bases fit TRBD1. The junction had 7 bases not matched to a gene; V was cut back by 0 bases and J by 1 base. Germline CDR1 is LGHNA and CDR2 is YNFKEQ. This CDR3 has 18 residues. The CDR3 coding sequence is TGTGCCAGCAGCCAAGATCCCCCGGGGACAGGGAACACCGGGGAGCTGTTTTTT. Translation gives CASSQDPPGTGNTGELFF.

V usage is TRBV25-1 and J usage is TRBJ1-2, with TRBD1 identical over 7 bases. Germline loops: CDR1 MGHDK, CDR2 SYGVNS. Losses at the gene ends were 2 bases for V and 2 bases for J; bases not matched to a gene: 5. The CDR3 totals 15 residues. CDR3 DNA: TGTGCCAGCAGTGAAGGGGGACAGAAAAACTATGGCTACACCTTC. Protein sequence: CASSEGGQKNYGYTF.

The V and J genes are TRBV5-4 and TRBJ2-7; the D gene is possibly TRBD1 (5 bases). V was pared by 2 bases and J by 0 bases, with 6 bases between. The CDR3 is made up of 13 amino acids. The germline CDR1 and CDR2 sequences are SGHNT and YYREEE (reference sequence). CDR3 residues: CASSFDSSYEQYF. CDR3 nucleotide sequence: TGTGCCAGCAGCTTCGACAGCTCCTACGAGCAGTACTTC.

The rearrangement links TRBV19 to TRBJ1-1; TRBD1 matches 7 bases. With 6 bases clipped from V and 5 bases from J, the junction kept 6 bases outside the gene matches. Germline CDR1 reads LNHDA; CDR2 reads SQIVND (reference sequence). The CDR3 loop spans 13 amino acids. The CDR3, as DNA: TGTGCCAGTAGCACAGGGGTTGAAACTGAAGCTTTCTTT. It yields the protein CASSTGVETEAFF.

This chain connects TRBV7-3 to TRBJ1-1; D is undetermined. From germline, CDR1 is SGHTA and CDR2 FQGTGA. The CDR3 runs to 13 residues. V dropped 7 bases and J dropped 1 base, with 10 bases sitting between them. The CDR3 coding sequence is TGTGCCAGCACCGCGGATTGGAACACTGAAGCTTTCTTT. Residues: CASTADWNTEAFF.

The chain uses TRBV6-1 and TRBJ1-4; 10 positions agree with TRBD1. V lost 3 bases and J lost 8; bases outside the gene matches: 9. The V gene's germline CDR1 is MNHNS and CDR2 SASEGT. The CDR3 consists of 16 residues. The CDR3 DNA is TGTGCCAGCAGTGAGAATCGTAGACAGGGGGCGGAAAAACTGTTTTTT. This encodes CASSENRRQGAEKLFF.

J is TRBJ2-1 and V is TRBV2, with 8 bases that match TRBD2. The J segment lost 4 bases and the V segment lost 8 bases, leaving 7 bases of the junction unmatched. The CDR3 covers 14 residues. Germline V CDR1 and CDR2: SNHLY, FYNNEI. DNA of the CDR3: TGTGCCAGCGAGGCTCGCGGGGGGTACAATGAGCAGTTCTTC. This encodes CASEARGGYNEQFF.

CDR3 residues: CSVADRRGSYEQYF. DNA for the CDR3: TGCAGCGTCGCGGACAGGAGGGGATCCTACGAGCAGTACTTC. This chain connects TRBV29-1 to TRBJ2-7, with D possibly matching TRBD1 (7 bases). V was pared by 6 bases and J by 1 base, with 16 bases between. Germline V gene sequence: CDR1 SQVTM, CDR2 ANQGSEA. This CDR3 is 14 amino acids long.

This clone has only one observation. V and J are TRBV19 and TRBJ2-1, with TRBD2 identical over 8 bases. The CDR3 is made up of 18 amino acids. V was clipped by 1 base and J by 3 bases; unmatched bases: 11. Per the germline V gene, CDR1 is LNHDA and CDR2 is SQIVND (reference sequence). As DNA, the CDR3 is TGTGCCAGTAGTATAGTAGGCCAGGCTAGCGGGCGCTACAATGAGCAGTTCTTC. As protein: CASSIVGQASGRYNEQFF.

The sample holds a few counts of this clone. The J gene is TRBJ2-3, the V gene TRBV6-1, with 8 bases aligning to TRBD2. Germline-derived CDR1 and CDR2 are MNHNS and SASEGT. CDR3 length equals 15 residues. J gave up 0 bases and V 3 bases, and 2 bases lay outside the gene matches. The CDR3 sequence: CASSEIAGSTDTQYF. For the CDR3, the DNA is TGTGCCAGCAGTGAGATAGCGGGGAGCACAGATACGCAGTATTTT.

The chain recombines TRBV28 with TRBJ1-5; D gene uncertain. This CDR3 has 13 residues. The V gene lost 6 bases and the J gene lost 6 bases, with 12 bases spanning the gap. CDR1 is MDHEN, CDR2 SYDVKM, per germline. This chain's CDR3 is CASSSGRGQPQHF. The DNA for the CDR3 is TGTGCCAGCAGCAGCGGACGCGGTCAGCCCCAGCATTTT.

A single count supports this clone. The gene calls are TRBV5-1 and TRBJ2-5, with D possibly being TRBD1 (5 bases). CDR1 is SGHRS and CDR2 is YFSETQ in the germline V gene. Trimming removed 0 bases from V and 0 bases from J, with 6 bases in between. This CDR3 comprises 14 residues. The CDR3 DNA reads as TGCGCCAGCAGCTTGGAGGGGTACCAAGAGACCCAGTACTTC. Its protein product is CASSLEGYQETQYF.

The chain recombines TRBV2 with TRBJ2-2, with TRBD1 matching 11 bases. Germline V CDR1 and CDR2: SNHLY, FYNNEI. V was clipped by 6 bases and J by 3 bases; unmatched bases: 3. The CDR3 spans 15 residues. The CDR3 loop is CASRGQGVDTGELFF. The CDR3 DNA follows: TGTGCCAGCAGGGGACAGGGGGTCGACACCGGGGAGCTGTTTTTT.

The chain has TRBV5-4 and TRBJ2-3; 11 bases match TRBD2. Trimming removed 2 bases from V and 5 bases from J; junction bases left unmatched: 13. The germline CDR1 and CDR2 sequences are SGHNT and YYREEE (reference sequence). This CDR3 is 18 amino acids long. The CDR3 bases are TGTGCCAGCAGCTTATATCCCCCACTAGCGGGAGTGCTAGATACGCAGTATTTT. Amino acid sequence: CASSLYPPLAGVLDTQYF.

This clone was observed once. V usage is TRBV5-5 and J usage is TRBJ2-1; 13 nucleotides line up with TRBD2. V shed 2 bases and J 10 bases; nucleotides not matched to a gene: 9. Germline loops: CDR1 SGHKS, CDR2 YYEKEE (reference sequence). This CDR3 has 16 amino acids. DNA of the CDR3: TGTGCCAGCAGCTTAAGACTAGCGGGGGGCCACCGAGAGCAGTTCTTC. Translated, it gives CASSLRLAGGHREQFF.

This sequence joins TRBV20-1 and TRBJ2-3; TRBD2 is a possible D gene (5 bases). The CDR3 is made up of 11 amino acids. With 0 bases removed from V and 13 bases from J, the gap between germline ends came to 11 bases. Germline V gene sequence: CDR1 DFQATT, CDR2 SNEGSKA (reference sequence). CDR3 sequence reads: CSARERGSEYF. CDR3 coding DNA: TGCAGTGCTAGAGAGCGAGGGTCAGAGTATTTT.

CDR3 coding DNA: TGTGCCAGCAGTTTCGAGACTCCCTACGAGCAGTACTTC. This sequence encodes CASSFETPYEQYF. The chain combines TRBV28 with TRBJ2-7; D is undetermined. The germline CDR1 and CDR2 sequences are MDHEN and SYDVKM. There are 13 residues in the CDR3. The V end was cut by 3 bases, the J end by 2 bases, with 8 bases between.